This T cell receptor beta chain derives from a study of identical twins. There are a few counts of this clonotype. The V gene lost 4 bases and the J gene lost 2 bases, with 10 bases spanning the gap. The length of the CDR3 is 14 residues. Germline CDR1 SGHDT, CDR2 YYEEEE. Template switching added a universal primer binding site, and final cDNA carried unique molecular identifiers. Using its own MiXCR run on the 5' RACE reads, TCRdb lists one record per CDR3 protein. In the table there are 400,000 to 500,000 distinct CDR3 sequences, 15% to 20% of which are singletons. What was sequenced was naive T cells sorted from blood. This sequence was found in a man in his fifties or sixties in good health. The chain employs TRBV5-6 and TRBJ2-4; weak D call: TRBD2 (5 bases). CDR3 nucleotide sequence: TGTGCCAGCAGCGGCGCGGGCCCCAAAAACATTCAGTACTTC. Encoded protein: CASSGAGPKNIQYF.